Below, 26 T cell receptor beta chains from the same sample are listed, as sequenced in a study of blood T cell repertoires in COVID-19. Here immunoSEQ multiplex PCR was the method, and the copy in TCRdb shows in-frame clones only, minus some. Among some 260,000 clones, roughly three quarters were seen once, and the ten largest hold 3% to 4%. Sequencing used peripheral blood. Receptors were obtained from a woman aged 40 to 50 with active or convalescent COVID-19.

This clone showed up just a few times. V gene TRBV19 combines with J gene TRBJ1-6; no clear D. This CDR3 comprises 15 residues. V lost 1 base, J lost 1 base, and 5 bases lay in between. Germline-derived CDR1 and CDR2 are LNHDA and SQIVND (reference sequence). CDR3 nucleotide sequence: TGTGCCAGTAGTATAGCGGGTTCCTATAATTCACCCCTCCACTTT. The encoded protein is CASSIAGSYNSPLHF. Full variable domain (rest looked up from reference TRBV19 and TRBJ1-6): DGGITQSPKYLFRKEGQNVTLSCEQNLNHDAMYWYRQDPGQGLRLIYYSQIVNDFQKGDIAEGYSVSREKKESFPLTVTSAQKNPTAFYLCASSIAGSYNSPLHFGNGTRLTVT.

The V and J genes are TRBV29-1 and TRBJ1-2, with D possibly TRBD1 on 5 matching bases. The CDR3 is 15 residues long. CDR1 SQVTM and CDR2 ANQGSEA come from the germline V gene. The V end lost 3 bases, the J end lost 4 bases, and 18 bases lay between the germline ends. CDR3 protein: CSVEGSTASSYGYTF. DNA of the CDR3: TGCAGCGTTGAGGGGTCGACAGCCTCTTCCTATGGCTACACCTTC.

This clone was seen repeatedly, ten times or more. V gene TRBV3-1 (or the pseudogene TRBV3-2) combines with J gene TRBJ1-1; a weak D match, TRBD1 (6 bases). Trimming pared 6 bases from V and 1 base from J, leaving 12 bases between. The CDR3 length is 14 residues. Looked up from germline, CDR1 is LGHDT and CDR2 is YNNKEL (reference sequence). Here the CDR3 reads CASRTGGSNTEAFF. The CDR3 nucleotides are TGTGCCAGCAGAACTGGGGGCTCGAACACTGAAGCTTTCTTT.

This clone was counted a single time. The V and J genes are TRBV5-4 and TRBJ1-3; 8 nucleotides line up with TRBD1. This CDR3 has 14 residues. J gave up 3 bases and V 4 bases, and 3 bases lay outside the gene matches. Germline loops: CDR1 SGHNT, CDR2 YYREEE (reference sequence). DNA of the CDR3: TGTGCCAGCAGCCTACAGGGGGTTGGAAACACCATATATTTT. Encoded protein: CASSLQGVGNTIYF.

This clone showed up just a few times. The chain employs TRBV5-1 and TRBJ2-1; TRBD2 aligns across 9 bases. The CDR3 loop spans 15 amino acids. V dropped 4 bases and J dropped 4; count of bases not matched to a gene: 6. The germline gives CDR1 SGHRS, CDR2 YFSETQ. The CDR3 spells CASSGGLAGYNEQFF. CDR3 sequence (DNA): TGCGCCAGCAGCGGCGGGCTAGCGGGGTACAATGAGCAGTTCTTC.

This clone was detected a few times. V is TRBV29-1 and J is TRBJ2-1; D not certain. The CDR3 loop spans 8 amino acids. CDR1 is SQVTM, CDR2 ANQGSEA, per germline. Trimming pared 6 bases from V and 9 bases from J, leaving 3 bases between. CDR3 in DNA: TGCAGCGTCGGTGAGCAGTTCTTC. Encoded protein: CSVGEQFF.

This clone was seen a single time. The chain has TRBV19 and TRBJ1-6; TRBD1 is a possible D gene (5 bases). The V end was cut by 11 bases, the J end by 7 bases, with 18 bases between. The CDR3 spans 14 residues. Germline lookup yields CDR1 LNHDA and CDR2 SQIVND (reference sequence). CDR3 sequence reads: CAVKGGAGNSPLHF. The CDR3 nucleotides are TGTGCCGTGAAGGGAGGGGCCGGAAATTCACCCCTCCACTTT.

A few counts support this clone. The CDR3 region has the DNA TGTGCCAGCAGCCTTGGACAGGGCCCCCATGAAAAACTGTTTTTT. Its protein is CASSLGQGPHEKLFF. V is TRBV7-2 and J is TRBJ1-4; 8 bases align to TRBD1. CDR1 is SGHTA, CDR2 FQGNSA, per germline. The CDR3 totals 15 residues. V trimming: 5 bases; J trimming: 6 bases; junction bases outside the gene matches: 8.

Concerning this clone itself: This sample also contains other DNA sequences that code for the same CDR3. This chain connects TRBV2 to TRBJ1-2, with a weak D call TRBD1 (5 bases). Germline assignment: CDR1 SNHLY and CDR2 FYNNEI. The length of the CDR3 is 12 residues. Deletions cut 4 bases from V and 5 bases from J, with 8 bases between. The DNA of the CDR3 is TGTGCCAGCAGTGTGGGGCAATATGGCTACACCTTC. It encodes CASSVGQYGYTF.

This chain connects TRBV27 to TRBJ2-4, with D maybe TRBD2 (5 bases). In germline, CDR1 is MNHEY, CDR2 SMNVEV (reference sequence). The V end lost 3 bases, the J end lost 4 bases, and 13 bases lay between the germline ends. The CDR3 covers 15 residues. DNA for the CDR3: TGTGCCAGCAGTTTTGATTCTCGAGGGAAAAACATTCAGTACTTC. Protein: CASSFDSRGKNIQYF.

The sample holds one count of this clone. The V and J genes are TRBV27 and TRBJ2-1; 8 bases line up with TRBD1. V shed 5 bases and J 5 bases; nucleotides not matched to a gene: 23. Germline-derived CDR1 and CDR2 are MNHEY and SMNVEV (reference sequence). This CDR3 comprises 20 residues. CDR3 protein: CASSRQWAQGAAHSHNEQFF. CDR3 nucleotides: TGTGCCAGCAGTCGGCAGTGGGCCCAGGGGGCGGCTCATAGCCACAATGAGCAGTTCTTC.

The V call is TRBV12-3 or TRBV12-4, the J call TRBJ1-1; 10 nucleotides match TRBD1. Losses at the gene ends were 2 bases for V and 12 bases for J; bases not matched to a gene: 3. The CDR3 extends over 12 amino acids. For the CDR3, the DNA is TGTGCCAGCAGTTTAAGGGGACAGGGGTCTTTCTTT. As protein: CASSLRGQGSFF.

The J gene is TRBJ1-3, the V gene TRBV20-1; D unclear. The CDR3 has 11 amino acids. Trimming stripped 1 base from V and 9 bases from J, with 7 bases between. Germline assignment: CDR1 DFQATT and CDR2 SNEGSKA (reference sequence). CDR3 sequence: CSARAETTIYF. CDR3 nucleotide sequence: TGCAGTGCTAGAGCGGAGACCACCATATATTTT.

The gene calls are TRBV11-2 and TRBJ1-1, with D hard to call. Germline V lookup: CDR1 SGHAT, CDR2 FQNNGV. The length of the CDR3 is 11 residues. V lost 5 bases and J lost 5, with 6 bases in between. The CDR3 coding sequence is TGTGCCAGCAGCGGAGGGACTGAAGCTTTCTTT. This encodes CASSGGTEAFF.

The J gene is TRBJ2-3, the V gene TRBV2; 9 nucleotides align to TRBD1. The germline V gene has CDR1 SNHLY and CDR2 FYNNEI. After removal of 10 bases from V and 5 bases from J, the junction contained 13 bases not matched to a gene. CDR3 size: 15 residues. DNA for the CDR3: TGTGCCACCGAGTTCCGAGACAGGGGGAGAGATACGCAGTATTTT. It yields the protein CATEFRDRGRDTQYF.

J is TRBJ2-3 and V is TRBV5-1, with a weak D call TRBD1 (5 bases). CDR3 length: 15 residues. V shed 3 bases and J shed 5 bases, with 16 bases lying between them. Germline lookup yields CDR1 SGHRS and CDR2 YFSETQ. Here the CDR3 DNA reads TGCGCCAGCAGCTCACCAGGACAAATTGGAGATACGCAGTATTTT. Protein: CASSSPGQIGDTQYF.

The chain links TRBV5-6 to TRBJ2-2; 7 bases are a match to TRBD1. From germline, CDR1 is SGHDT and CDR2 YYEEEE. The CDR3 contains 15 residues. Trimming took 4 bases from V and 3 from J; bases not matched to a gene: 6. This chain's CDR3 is CASSPRDSHTGELFF. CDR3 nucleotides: TGTGCCAGCAGCCCTCGGGACAGTCACACCGGGGAGCTGTTTTTT.

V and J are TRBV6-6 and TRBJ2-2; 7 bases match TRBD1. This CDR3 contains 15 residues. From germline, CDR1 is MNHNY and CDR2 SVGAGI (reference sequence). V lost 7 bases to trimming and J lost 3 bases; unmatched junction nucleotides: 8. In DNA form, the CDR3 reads TGTGCCAGCAAGGGCGACAGGGTGTACACCGGGGAGCTGTTTTTT. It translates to CASKGDRVYTGELFF.

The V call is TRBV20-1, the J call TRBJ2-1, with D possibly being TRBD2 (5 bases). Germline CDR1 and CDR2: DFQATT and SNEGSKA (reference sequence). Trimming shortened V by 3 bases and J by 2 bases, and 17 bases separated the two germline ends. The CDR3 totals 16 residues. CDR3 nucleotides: TGCAGTGCTAGTATAGGTCTTGGACTGGCCTACAATGAGCAGTTCTTC. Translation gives CSASIGLGLAYNEQFF.

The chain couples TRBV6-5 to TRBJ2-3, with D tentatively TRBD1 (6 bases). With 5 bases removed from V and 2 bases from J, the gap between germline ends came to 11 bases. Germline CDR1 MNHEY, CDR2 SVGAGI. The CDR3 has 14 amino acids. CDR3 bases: TGTGCCAGCAGTCCTACAGGGTACACAGATACGCAGTATTTT. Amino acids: CASSPTGYTDTQYF.

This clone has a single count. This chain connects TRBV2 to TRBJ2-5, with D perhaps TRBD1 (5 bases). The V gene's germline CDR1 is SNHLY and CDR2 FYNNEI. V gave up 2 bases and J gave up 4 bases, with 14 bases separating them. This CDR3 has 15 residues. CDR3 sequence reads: CASSEMGFGAETQYF. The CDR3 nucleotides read TGTGCCAGCAGTGAAATGGGCTTTGGGGCAGAGACCCAGTACTTC.

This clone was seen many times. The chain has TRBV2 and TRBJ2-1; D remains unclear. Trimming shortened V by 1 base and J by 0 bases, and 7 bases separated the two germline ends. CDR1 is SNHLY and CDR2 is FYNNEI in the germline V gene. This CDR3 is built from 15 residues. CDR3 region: CASSEDGSSYNEQFF. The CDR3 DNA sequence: TGTGCCAGCAGTGAAGACGGTAGCTCCTACAATGAGCAGTTCTTC.

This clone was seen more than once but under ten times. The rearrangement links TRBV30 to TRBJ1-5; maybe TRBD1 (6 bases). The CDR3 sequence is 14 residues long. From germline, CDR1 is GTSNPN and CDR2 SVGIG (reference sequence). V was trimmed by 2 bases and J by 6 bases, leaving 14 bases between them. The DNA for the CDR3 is TGTGCCTGGAGTCTAGGCGGGGGCTTTCAGCCCCAGCATTTT. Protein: CAWSLGGGFQPQHF.

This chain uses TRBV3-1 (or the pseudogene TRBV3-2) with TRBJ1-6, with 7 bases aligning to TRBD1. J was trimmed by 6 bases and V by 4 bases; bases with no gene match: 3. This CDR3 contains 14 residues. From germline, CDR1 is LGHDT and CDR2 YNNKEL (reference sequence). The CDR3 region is CASSPRDSNSPLHF. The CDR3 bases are TGTGCCAGCAGCCCACGGGACAGTAATTCACCCCTCCACTTT.

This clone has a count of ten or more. CDR3 amino acids: CASSFTDTGELFF. CDR3 DNA: TGTGCCAGCAGTTTTACGGACACCGGGGAGCTGTTTTTT. This sequence joins TRBV12-3 or TRBV12-4 and TRBJ2-2; no clear D. The CDR3 sequence is 13 residues long. The V end lost 3 bases, the J end lost 3 bases, and 5 bases lay between the germline ends.

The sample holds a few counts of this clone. The CDR3 coding sequence is TGTGCCAGCAGCTTTAGCGGGAGCAATCAGCCCCAGCATTTT. Its protein product is CASSFSGSNQPQHF. The V gene is TRBV5-6, the J gene TRBJ1-5; D uncertain. The CDR3 covers 14 residues. Trimming cost V 2 bases and J 1 base, with 7 bases left between them. Germline values: CDR1 SGHDT, CDR2 YYEEEE.